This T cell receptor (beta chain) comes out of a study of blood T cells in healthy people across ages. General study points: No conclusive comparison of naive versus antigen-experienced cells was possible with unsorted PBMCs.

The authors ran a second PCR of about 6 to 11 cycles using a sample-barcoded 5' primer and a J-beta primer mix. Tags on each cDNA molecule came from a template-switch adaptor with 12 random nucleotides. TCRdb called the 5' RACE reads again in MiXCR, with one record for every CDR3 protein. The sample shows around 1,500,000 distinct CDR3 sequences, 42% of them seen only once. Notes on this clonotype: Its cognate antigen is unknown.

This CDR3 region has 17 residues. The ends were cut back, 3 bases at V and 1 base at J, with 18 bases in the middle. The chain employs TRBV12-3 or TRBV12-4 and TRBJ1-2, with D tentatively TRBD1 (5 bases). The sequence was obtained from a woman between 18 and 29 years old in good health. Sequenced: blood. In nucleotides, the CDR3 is TGTGCCAGCAGTTTTGGGGGAGAGGGGATTTTTAACTATGGCTACACCTTC. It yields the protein CASSFGGEGIFNYGYTF.